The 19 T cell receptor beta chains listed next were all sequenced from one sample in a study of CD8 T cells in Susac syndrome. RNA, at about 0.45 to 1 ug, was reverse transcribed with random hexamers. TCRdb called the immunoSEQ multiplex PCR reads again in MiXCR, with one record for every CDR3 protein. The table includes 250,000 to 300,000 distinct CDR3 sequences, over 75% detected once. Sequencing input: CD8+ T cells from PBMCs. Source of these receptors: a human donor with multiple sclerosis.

The DNA of the CDR3 is TGTGCCTGGACCAGCGGGAACCAAGAGACCCAGTACTTC. This codes for CAWTSGNQETQYF. The chain links TRBV30 to TRBJ2-5, with TRBD2 identical over 7 bases. V lost 4 bases to trimming and J lost 0 bases; unmatched junction nucleotides: 2. The CDR3 runs to 13 residues. CDR1 and CDR2 (germline): GTSNPN, SVGIG (reference sequence).

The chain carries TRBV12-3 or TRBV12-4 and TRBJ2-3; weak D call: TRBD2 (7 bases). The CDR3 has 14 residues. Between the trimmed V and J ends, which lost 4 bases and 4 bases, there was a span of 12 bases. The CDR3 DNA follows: TGTGCCAGCAGTTCCCGCGGGGGCGCAGATACGCAGTATTTT. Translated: CASSSRGGADTQYF.

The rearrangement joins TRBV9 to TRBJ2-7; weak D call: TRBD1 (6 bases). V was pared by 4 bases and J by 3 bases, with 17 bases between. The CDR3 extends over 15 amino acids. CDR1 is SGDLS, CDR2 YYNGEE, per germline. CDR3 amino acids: CASSPETGNYYEQYF. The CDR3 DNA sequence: TGTGCCAGCAGCCCTGAGACAGGTAACTACTACGAGCAGTACTTC. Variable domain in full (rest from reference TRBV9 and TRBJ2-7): DSGVTQTPKHLITATGQRVTLRCSPRSGDLSVYWYQQSLDQGLQFLIQYYNGEERAKGNILERFSAQQFPDLHSELNLSSLELGDSALYFCASSPETGNYYEQYFGPGTRLTVT.

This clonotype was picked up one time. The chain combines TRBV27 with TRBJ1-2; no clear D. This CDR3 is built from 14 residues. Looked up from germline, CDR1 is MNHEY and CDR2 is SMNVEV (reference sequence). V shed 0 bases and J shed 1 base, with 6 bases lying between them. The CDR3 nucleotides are TGTGCCAGCAGTTTATCGGCCGGTAACTATGGCTACACCTTC. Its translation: CASSLSAGNYGYTF.

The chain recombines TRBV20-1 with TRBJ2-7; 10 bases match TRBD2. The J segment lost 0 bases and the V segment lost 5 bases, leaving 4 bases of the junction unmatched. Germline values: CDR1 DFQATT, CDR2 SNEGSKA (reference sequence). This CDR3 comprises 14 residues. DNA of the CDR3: TGCAGTGCTGATGGACTAGCGGACTCCTACGAGCAGTACTTC. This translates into CSADGLADSYEQYF.

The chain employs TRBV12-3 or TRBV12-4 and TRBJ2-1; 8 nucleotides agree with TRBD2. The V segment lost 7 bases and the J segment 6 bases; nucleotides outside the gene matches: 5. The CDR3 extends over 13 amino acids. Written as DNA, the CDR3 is TGTGCCAGCAACTCGGGAGGGTCCAATGAGCAGTTCTTC. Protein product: CASNSGGSNEQFF.

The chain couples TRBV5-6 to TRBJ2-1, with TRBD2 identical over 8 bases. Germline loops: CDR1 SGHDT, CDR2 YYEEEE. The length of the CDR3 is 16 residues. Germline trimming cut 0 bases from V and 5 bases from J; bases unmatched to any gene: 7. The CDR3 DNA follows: TGTGCCAGCAGCTTGGTCCGGGGGGGACTGGACAATGAGCAGTTCTTC. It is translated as CASSLVRGGLDNEQFF.

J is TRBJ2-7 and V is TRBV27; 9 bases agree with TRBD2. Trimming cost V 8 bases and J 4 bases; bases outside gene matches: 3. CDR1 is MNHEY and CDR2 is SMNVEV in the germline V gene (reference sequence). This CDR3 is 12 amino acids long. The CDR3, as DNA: TGTGCCAGCGGACTAGCGTTATACGAGCAGTACTTC. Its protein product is CASGLALYEQYF.

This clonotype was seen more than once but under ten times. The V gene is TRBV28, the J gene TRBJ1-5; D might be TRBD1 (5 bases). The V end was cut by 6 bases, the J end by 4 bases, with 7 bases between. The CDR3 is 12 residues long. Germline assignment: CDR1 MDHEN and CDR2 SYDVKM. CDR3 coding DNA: TGTGCCAGCAGGGGGCCTAATCAGCCCCAGCATTTT. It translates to CASRGPNQPQHF.

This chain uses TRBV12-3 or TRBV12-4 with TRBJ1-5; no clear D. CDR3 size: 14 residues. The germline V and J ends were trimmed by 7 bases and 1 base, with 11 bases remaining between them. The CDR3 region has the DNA TGTGCCAGCACCCCGGACGGGAGCAATCAGCCCCAGCATTTT. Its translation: CASTPDGSNQPQHF.

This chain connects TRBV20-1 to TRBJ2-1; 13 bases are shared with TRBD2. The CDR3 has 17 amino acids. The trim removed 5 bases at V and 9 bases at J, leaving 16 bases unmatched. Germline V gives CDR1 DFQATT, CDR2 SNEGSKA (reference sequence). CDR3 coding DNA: TGCAGTGCTCCACCCTCGGAGCTACTAGCGGGAGGGAGTGAGCAGTTCTTC. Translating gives CSAPPSELLAGGSEQFF.

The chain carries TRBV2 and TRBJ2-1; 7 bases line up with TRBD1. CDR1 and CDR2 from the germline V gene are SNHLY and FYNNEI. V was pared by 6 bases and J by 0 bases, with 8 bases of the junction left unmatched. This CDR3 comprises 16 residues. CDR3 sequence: CASRGDSELSYNEQFF. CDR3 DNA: TGTGCCAGCAGGGGGGACAGTGAGCTCTCCTACAATGAGCAGTTCTTC.

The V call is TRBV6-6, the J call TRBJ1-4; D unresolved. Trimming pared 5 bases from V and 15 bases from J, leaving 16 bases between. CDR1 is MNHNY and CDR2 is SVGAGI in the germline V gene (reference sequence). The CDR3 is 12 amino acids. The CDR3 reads CASSLPSPEVFF. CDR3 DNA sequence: TGTGCCAGCAGTCTCCCCTCCCCAGAGGTGTTTTTT.

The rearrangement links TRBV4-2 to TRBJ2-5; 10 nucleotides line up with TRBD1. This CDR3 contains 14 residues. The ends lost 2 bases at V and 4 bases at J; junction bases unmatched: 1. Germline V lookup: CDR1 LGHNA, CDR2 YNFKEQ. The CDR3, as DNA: TGTGCCAGCAGCCAAAGACAGGGGGCAGAGACCCAGTACTTC. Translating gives CASSQRQGAETQYF.

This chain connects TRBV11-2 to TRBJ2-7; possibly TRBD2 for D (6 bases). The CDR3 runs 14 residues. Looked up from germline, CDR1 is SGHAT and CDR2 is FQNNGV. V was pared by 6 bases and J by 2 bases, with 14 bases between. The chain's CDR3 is CASRSPGTPYEQYF. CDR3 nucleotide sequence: TGTGCCAGCAGATCCCCCGGGACTCCCTACGAGCAGTACTTC.

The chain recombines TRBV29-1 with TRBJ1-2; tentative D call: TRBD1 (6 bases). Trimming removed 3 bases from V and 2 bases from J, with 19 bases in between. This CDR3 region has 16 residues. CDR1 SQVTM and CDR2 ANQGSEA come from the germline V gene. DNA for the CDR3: TGCAGCGTTGATACGCTCGAAGACAGGAGAAACTATGGCTACACCTTC. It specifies CSVDTLEDRRNYGYTF.

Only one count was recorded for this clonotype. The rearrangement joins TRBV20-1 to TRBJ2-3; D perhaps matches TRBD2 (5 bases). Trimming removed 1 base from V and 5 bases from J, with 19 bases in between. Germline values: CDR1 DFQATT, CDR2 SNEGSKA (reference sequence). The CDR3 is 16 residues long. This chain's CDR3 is CSARVGEAHVGDTQYF. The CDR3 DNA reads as TGCAGTGCTAGAGTGGGAGAAGCCCACGTCGGAGATACGCAGTATTTT.

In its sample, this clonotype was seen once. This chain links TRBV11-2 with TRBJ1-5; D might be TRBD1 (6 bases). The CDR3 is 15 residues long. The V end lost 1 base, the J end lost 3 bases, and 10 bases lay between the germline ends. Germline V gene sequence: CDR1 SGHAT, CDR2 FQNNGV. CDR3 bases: TGTGCCAGCAGCTTAGCTCAGGGGTTCAATCAGCCCCAGCATTTT. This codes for CASSLAQGFNQPQHF.

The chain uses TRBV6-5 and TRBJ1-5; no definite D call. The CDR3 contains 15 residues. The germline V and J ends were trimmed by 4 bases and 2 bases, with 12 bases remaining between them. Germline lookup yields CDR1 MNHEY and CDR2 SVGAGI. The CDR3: CASSSLPGGNQPQHF. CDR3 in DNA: TGTGCCAGCAGTTCACTTCCCGGGGGCAATCAGCCCCAGCATTTT.